This paragraph reports one T cell receptor (beta chain). There are 17 residues in the CDR3. The V gene end was trimmed by 2 bases and the J gene end by 0 bases; junction bases not matched to a gene: 7. Germline V gives CDR1 SGHAT, CDR2 FQNNGV. Here immunoSEQ multiplex PCR was the method, and the copy in TCRdb shows in-frame clones only, minus some. Of some 85,000 clones in the sample, around nine tenths are singletons; the top ten hold 0.72%. These data are taken from a study of OX40 agonist ivuxolimab in advanced cancers. The source is an adult with an advanced solid tumor such as melanoma, head and neck, liver or kidney cancer. This sequence joins TRBV11-2 and TRBJ2-3, with TRBD2 matching 8 bases. The sequences come from CD4+ or CD8+ T cells sorted from blood, collected in a trial of the OX40 agonist ivuxolimab. The CDR3 sequence is CASSLTSGPLSTDTQYF. The CDR3 DNA is TGTGCCAGCAGCTTAACTAGCGGCCCCCTTAGCACAGATACGCAGTATTTT.